Reported below is one T cell receptor beta chain. Its specificity is unknown. The sample originates from a study of graft-versus-host responses after intestinal transplantation. Study as a whole: Those transplanted obtained multivisceral, liver-intestinal, or isolated intestinal grafts.

Assay: immunoSEQ multiplex PCR; the TCRdb copy retains only in-frame clones and omits some. The data contain fewer than 50,000 clones, around 84% of them seen just once; the ten biggest clones take up around 0.5%. Overall study results and limits: Where graft-donor T cell macrochimerism was present, patients had high graft-versus-host to host-versus-graft clonal ratios in allografts. HvG clone declines early post-transplant were associated with peak circulating GvH levels. The authors found GvH clones in recipient marrow, some appearing first in ileum or blood.

Material: unstimulated CD4+ T cells sorted from spleen or lymph node cells, obtained before transplant. The origin of this receptor is a human donor who was the organ donor for an intestinal transplant.

The CDR3 DNA reads TGTGCCAGCAGCTTAGCGGGACAGGGTAATTCACCCCTCCACTTT. Its protein product is CASSLAGQGNSPLHF. The chain joins TRBV7-2 to TRBJ1-6; 9 bases are a match to TRBD1. CDR1 SGHTA and CDR2 FQGNSA come from the germline V gene. The CDR3 length is 15 residues. After removal of 0 bases from V and 6 bases from J, the junction contained 0 bases not matched to a gene.